These 2 T cell receptor beta chains were sequenced from one sample in a study of early T cells in non-severe SARS-CoV-2 infection. TCRdb reprocessed the 5' RACE reads with MiXCR, giving one entry per CDR3 protein. Here the sample spans fewer than 35,000 distinct CDR3 sequences, around 4.6% being singletons. The sample comprised whole blood. The receptors shown here come from an adult who was a healthcare worker with PCR-confirmed SARS-CoV-2 infection or an uninfected control (not recorded which).

This clonotype was detected many times. CDR3 bases: TGCGCCAGCAGCCAACTGGGGTTAAGCAATCAGCCCCAGCATTTT. Translating it yields CASSQLGLSNQPQHF. V is TRBV4-1 and J is TRBJ1-5; D call uncertain. Per germline, CDR1 MGHRA and CDR2 YSYEKL. The CDR3 totals 15 residues. Deletions cut 2 bases from V and 1 base from J, with 9 bases between.

This clonotype was counted ten times or more. The rearrangement joins TRBV29-1 to TRBJ2-5; D remains unclear. Looked up from germline, CDR1 is SQVTM and CDR2 is ANQGSEA. The CDR3 consists of 10 residues. V lost 7 bases and J 5 bases, leaving 8 bases between the germline ends. This CDR3 is CSATFETQYF. The CDR3 DNA reads TGCAGCGCCACGTTTGAGACCCAGTACTTC.